The rows below give T cell receptor beta chains drawn from one sample of a study of shared clonotypes between healthy human individuals. Method: immunoSEQ multiplex PCR; TCRdb's copy keeps in-frame clones and lacks some. This table has millions of clones, over 85% appearing once. The sample was naive CD4+ T cells sorted from blood. Receptors originate from a man aged 18-30 years in good health. CDR3s include the opening cysteine and the closing phenylalanine or tryptophan. D genes are given only for firm matches. A row's size may be missing; if present it is once, few, many or a size class.

V gene	J gene	clone size	D gene	CDR3 protein	CDR3 DNA
TRBV7-2	TRBJ2-2	.	.	CASSLFQETGELFF	TGTGCCAGCAGCTTATTCCAAGAGACCGGGGAGCTGTTTTTT
TRBV6-1	TRBJ2-7	.	.	CASSGVATYEQYF	TGTGCCAGCAGTGGGGTAGCGACCTACGAGCAGTACTTC
TRBV7-6	TRBJ1-1	once	TRBD1	CASSRGQGNTEAFF	TGTGCCAGCAGCCGGGGACAGGGAAACACTGAAGCTTTCTTT
TRBV30	TRBJ2-7	.	.	CAWSRGNYEQYF	TGTGCCTGGTCGCGGGGAAACTACGAGCAGTACTTC
TRBV7-8	TRBJ2-7	.	.	CASSLIGKRLRTEQYF	TGTGCCAGCAGCTTAATAGGTAAGCGGCTCAGGACCGAGCAGTACTTC
TRBV27	TRBJ1-6	.	TRBD1	CASSLSLAGTGNSPLHF	TGTGCCAGCAGTTTATCACTAGCCGGGACAGGGAATTCACCCCTCCACTTT
TRBV28	TRBJ2-2	.	.	CASRRFKGNTGELFF	TGTGCCAGCAGGAGATTTAAGGGGAACACCGGGGAGCTGTTTTTT
TRBV4-3	TRBJ2-1	.	.	CASSQEGANEQFF	TGCGCCAGCAGCCAAGAGGGTGCCAATGAGCAGTTCTTC
TRBV29-1	TRBJ2-1	.	.	CSVEDGDWGYNEQFF	TGCAGCGTTGAAGACGGGGACTGGGGATACAATGAGCAGTTCTTC
TRBV5-1	TRBJ2-7	.	.	CASTLTDTYEQYF	TGCGCCAGCACCCTCACAGATACCTACGAGCAGTACTTC
TRBV7-9	TRBJ2-2	.	.	CASLTQSPTGELFF	TGTGCCAGCCTAACGCAAAGCCCCACCGGGGAGCTGTTTTTT
TRBV5-1	TRBJ2-1	.	.	CASSLDGGPASYNEQFF	TGCGCCAGCAGCTTGGACGGGGGCCCGGCCTCCTACAATGAGCAGTTCTTC
TRBV2	TRBJ2-2	.	.	CASSDPSVAGELFF	TGTGCCAGCAGTGATCCTAGCGTAGCCGGGGAGCTGTTTTTT
TRBV30	TRBJ1-1	.	.	CAWTLSNTEAFF	TGTGCCTGGACTTTATCGAACACTGAAGCTTTCTTT
TRBV27	TRBJ2-1	.	TRBD1	CASSFFIGQELPSEQFF	TGTGCCAGCAGTTTTTTCATTGGACAGGAACTACCGTCTGAGCAGTTCTTC
TRBV11-3	TRBJ2-2	.	TRBD1	CASAKQGSDTGELFF	TGTGCCAGCGCCAAACAGGGGTCGGACACCGGGGAGCTGTTTTTT
TRBV6-5	TRBJ1-6	.	.	CASSYSTSDSPLHF	TGTGCCAGCAGTTACTCGACCAGTGATTCACCCCTCCACTTT
TRBV11-2	TRBJ1-4	once	.	CASSLDRTGDGEKLFF	TGTGCCAGCAGCTTAGATCGAACGGGGGACGGCGAAAAACTGTTTTTT
TRBV5-4	TRBJ1-1	once	.	CASSFGGTNTEAFF	TGTGCCAGCAGCTTTGGGGGGACGAACACTGAAGCTTTCTTT
TRBV7-2	TRBJ2-1	once	TRBD2	CASSYTGLAKLFF	TGTGCCAGCAGCTACACGGGACTAGCCAAGTTGTTCTTC
TRBV6-6	TRBJ1-2	.	.	CASKIGRGISGYTF	TGTGCCAGCAAAATAGGTCGGGGTATTAGTGGCTACACCTTC
TRBV6-1	TRBJ1-2	.	TRBD1	CASSTGQGGNYGYTF	TGTGCCAGCAGTACCGGACAGGGTGGGAACTATGGCTACACCTTC
TRBV10-2	TRBJ2-2	.	.	CASSGQFTGELFF	TGCGCCAGCAGTGGACAGTTCACCGGGGAGCTGTTTTTT
TRBV28	TRBJ2-7	.	TRBD2	CASSLGTRPYEQYF	TGTGCCAGCAGTTTGGGGACTAGACCCTACGAGCAGTACTTC
TRBV4-1	TRBJ1-3	.	TRBD1	CASSPSTGPGNTIYF	TGCGCCAGCAGCCCCTCGACAGGGCCTGGAAACACCATATATTTT
TRBV6-6	TRBJ2-7	.	TRBD1	CASSSPGQGYEQYF	TGTGCCAGCAGTTCTCCGGGACAGGGCTACGAGCAGTACTTC
TRBV5-1	TRBJ2-6	.	.	CASSDNRESAAGANVLTF	TGCGCCAGCAGCGATAACAGGGAATCGGCTGCTGGGGCCAACGTCCTGACTTTC
TRBV4-1	TRBJ2-5	once	.	CASSPQGSQETQYF	TGCGCCAGCAGCCCCCAGGGATCGCAAGAGACCCAGTACTTC
TRBV5-4	TRBJ2-7	.	.	CASSPRDF	TGTGCCAGCAGCCCACGGGACTTC
TRBV5-4	TRBJ2-3	.	.	CASSPGARDTQYF	TGTGCCAGCAGCCCAGGGGCTAGAGATACGCAGTATTTT
TRBV7-2	TRBJ1-3	once	.	CASSPGRGGGNTIYF	TGTGCCAGCAGCCCAGGGCGGGGAGGTGGAAACACCATATATTTT
TRBV28	TRBJ1-6	.	.	CASRLRWDLLNSPLHF	TGTGCCAGCAGACTTAGGTGGGACTTACTAAATTCACCCCTCCACTTT
TRBV6-1	TRBJ2-7	.	.	CASRASYEQYF	TGTGCCAGCAGAGCCAGCTACGAGCAGTACTTC
TRBV10-1	TRBJ2-2	.	.	CASSDSGAGTGELFF	TGCGCCAGCAGTGATTCCGGGGCCGGAACCGGGGAGCTGTTTTTT
TRBV30	TRBJ1-6	.	TRBD1	CAWGQGTDSSPLHF	TGTGCCTGGGGGCAGGGGACAGACAGTTCACCCCTCCACTTT
TRBV28	TRBJ2-3	.	TRBD2	CASSPWGSGADTQYF	TGTGCCAGCAGTCCCTGGGGTAGCGGGGCAGATACGCAGTATTTT
TRBV4-1	TRBJ2-7	.	TRBD2	CASSRQLAGETTYEQYF	TGCGCCAGCAGCCGCCAACTAGCGGGAGAGACAACCTACGAGCAGTACTTC
TRBV5-6	TRBJ2-1	.	TRBD2	CASSFGLAEGNEQFF	TGTGCCAGCAGCTTTGGCCTAGCGGAGGGGAATGAGCAGTTCTTC
TRBV19	TRBJ1-2	.	.	CASSTDIADYGYTF	TGTGCCAGTAGTACGGACATCGCGGACTATGGCTACACCTTC
TRBV5-1	TRBJ2-5	.	TRBD1	CASSLEGQQETQYF	TGCGCCAGCAGCTTGGAGGGACAGCAAGAGACCCAGTACTTC
TRBV30	TRBJ2-1	.	.	CAWSPRDEQFF	TGTGCCTGGAGTCCACGCGATGAGCAGTTCTTC
TRBV1	TRBJ2-4	.	.	CGGKNIQYF	TGCGGGGGAAAAAACATTCAGTACTTC
TRBV5-4	TRBJ1-5	.	.	CASSPDTNQPQHF	TGTGCCAGCAGCCCCGACACCAATCAGCCCCAGCATTTT
TRBV4-2	TRBJ2-5	once	.	CASSQDWTHLETQYF	TGTGCCAGCAGCCAAGATTGGACGCACTTGGAGACCCAGTACTTC
TRBV28	TRBJ1-4	once	TRBD1	CASSPRDRGYEKLFF	TGTGCCAGCAGTCCTCGGGACAGGGGTTACGAAAAACTGTTTTTT